A selection of T cell receptor beta chains follows, all from one sample in a study of molecular identifiers for immune sequencing clone quantification. Using its own MiXCR run on the PCR reads, TCRdb lists one record per CDR3 protein. Of just under 650,000 distinct CDR3 sequences listed, nearly 20% are singletons. The material sequenced was naive CD8+ T cells from blood, with Jurkat cell RNA spiked in. These receptors were collected from a human donor in good health. Some libraries in this study had Jurkat cell RNA spiked in. Both conserved end residues are part of each CDR3. D genes are given only for firm matches. Where a row states a size, it is once, few, many or the class of an expanded clone; other rows omit it.

abundance	v_gene	j_gene	d_gene	CDR3nt	CDR3aa
many	TRBV7-9	TRBJ2-5	TRBD1	TGTGCCAGCAGCTTCCGGGACAGGGGCATGGTAGAGACCCAGTACTTC	CASSFRDRGMVETQYF
many	TRBV9	TRBJ1-1	NA	TGTGCCAGCAGCGCCCTAGACAGAATACTAGATTTT	CASSALDRILDF
many	TRBV12-3/TRBV12-4	TRBJ2-5	TRBD2	TGTGCCAGCAGTCCTAGCGGGGGCTCTGAGACCCAGTACTTC	CASSPSGGSETQYF
many	TRBV4-3	TRBJ2-6	TRBD1	TGCGCCAGCAGCCCAGACCCGGGACAGGGCTCTGGGGCCAACGTCCTGACTTTC	CASSPDPGQGSGANVLTF
few	TRBV28	TRBJ2-1	TRBD2	TGTGCCAGCAGCTCCGGGACTAGTAACTACAATGAGCAGTTCTTC	CASSSGTSNYNEQFF
many	TRBV12-3/TRBV12-4	TRBJ2-3	NA	TGTGCCAGCACCTTGGTGGGAGGGGGAACAGATACGCAGTATTTT	CASTLVGGGTDTQYF
many	TRBV19	TRBJ2-2	NA	TGTGCCAGTAGTATAAGCGGGAACACCGGGGAGCTGTTTTTT	CASSISGNTGELFF
NA	TRBV20-1	TRBJ1-1	NA	TGCAGTGCTCGCCCGGGCAGGGGAAACACTGAAGCTTTCTTT	CSARPGRGNTEAFF
many	TRBV20-1	TRBJ1-1	NA	TGCAGTGCTAGAGAAAAAGGAATGAACACTGAAGCTTTCTTT	CSAREKGMNTEAFF
many	TRBV6-5	TRBJ2-7	NA	TGTGCCAGCAGTCACGGACGGACCTACGAGCAGTACTTC	CASSHGRTYEQYF
few	TRBV4-3	TRBJ1-1	TRBD1	TGCGCCAGCAGCCGCGAGGGACAGGGAATCACTGAAGCTTTCTTT	CASSREGQGITEAFF
many	TRBV5-4	TRBJ2-1	TRBD2	TGTGCCAGCAGCTCCCTAGCGGGGGGCACCTACAATGAGCAGTTCTTC	CASSSLAGGTYNEQFF
NA	TRBV19	TRBJ2-1	NA	TGTGCCAGTAGTGGCCTGCATCGGAATGAGCAGTTCTTC	CASSGLHRNEQFF
few	TRBV19	TRBJ1-5	NA	TGTGCCAGTAGGATCGGACATCTTAGCAATCAGCCCCAGCATTTT	CASRIGHLSNQPQHF
many	TRBV6-6	TRBJ2-7	TRBD2	TGTGCCAGCAGCTCCCTGGGACTAGCGGGCGACGAGCAGTACTTC	CASSSLGLAGDEQYF
many	TRBV2	TRBJ2-7	NA	TGTGCCAGCAGCGAGCAAAGGACACTCTCCTACGAGCAGTACTTC	CASSEQRTLSYEQYF
few	TRBV7-9	TRBJ2-1	TRBD2	TGTGCCAGCAGCCCCCTGACTAGCGGGAGGTTCTATGAGCAGTTCTTC	CASSPLTSGRFYEQFF
many	TRBV20-1	TRBJ2-1	TRBD2	TGCAGTGCTAGCGAGCTAGCGGTCAACAATGAGCAGTTCTTC	CSASELAVNNEQFF
NA	TRBV27	TRBJ1-5	NA	TGTGCCAGCAAATCCATAGGGGGACTGTTTAGCAATCAGCCCCAGCATTTT	CASKSIGGLFSNQPQHF
few	TRBV27	TRBJ1-1	NA	TGTGCCAGCAGTTTATTTGGACAGACAGACTTCTTCACTGAAGCTTTCTTT	CASSLFGQTDFFTEAFF
many	TRBV4-3	TRBJ1-3	NA	TGCGCCAGCAGCCAAGGCAGGGCGCCTGGAAACACCATATATTTT	CASSQGRAPGNTIYF
many	TRBV5-1	TRBJ2-3	TRBD2	TGCGCCAGCAGGTACTCGCCTAGCGGGAGCGCAGATACGCAGTATTTT	CASRYSPSGSADTQYF
many	TRBV7-9	TRBJ2-7	NA	TGTGCCAGCAGCTTAGTTGTCTCGTACGAGCAGTACTTC	CASSLVVSYEQYF
NA	TRBV24-1	TRBJ1-2	NA	TGTGCCACCAGCCGGGATCCCGAGGACTACACCTTC	CATSRDPEDYTF
few	TRBV20-1	TRBJ1-2	NA	TGCAGTGCTAGAGACGGGATCGTTTACTTC	CSARDGIVYF
many	TRBV19	TRBJ2-1	NA	TGTGCCAGTAGTTTCGCGGACGGCCCCTACAATGAGCAGTTCTTC	CASSFADGPYNEQFF
many	TRBV5-1	TRBJ2-7	TRBD2	TGCGCCAGCAGCCCCCGACTAGCGGGAGTAGAAGAGCAGTACTTC	CASSPRLAGVEEQYF
few	TRBV5-6	TRBJ2-3	TRBD1	TGTGCCAGCAGCCTACCGACAGGGGGTTTTTTGACAGATACGCAGTATTTT	CASSLPTGGFLTDTQYF
many	TRBV5-1	TRBJ2-3	TRBD2	TGCGCCAGCAGCAGCGAGCGGGGGGGGCGGGATACGCAGTATTTT	CASSSERGGRDTQYF
many	TRBV2	TRBJ1-5	TRBD1	TGTGCCAGCAGTGATCGTACAGGGGATCAGCCCCAGCATTTT	CASSDRTGDQPQHF
many	TRBV4-3	TRBJ2-5	TRBD2	TGCGCCAGCAGCCAGGGGACTAGCGGGAGGCAAGAGACCCAGTACTTC	CASSQGTSGRQETQYF
many	TRBV30	TRBJ1-1	NA	TGTGCCTGGAGTACCCAGGAGAACACTGAAGCTTTCTTT	CAWSTQENTEAFF
NA	TRBV19	TRBJ2-5	TRBD1	TGTGCCAGTAGTACCCTCGACAGGGTTGAGACCCAGTACTTC	CASSTLDRVETQYF
NA	TRBV7-8	TRBJ1-4	TRBD1	TGTGCCAGCAGTTCCGGGACAGTTTCTGATAAACTGTTTTTT	CASSSGTVSDKLFF
NA	TRBV29-1	TRBJ1-2	TRBD1	TGCAGCGGAAAAACAGGGGAAATTGGGCACGGCTACACCTTC	CSGKTGEIGHGYTF
NA	TRBV4-1	TRBJ1-6	NA	TGCGCCAGCAGCCAAGATGAGACTGTAAGCTCCTATAATTCACCCCCCCACTTT	CASSQDETVSSYNSPPHF
many	TRBV4-3	TRBJ2-3	NA	TGCGCCAGCAGCCAATCAGCGGTTAGCACAGATACGCAGTATTTT	CASSQSAVSTDTQYF
many	TRBV4-3	TRBJ1-4	NA	TGCGCCAGCAGCCAAAATAAGAGGGGCGCACTGTCTAATGAAAAACTGTTTTTT	CASSQNKRGALSNEKLFF
many	TRBV28	TRBJ1-2	TRBD1	TGTGCCAGCAGCCCAAGGACAGGGGAGAACTATGGCTACACCTTC	CASSPRTGENYGYTF
NA	TRBV11-2	TRBJ2-5	NA	TGTGCCAGCAGCACCACTACAGGGCTCGGGGAGACCCAGTACTTC	CASSTTTGLGETQYF
many	TRBV20-1	TRBJ2-7	TRBD2	TGCAGTGCTCAACTAGCGGGAGGTCCCTACGAGCAGTACTTC	CSAQLAGGPYEQYF
many	TRBV6-6	TRBJ1-2	TRBD1	TGTGCCAGCAGTCCCAGGGGGGGCGACTATGGCTACACCTTC	CASSPRGGDYGYTF
NA	TRBV6-2/TRBV6-3	TRBJ2-3	TRBD2	TGTGCCAACAGTTGGATAGCGGGGGGGGGGACAGATACGCAGTATTTT	CANSWIAGGGTDTQYF
few	TRBV19	TRBJ2-1	NA	TGTGCCAGTAGTATTGAGAGGGCCCGACCCTTATACAATGAGCAGTTCTTC	CASSIERARPLYNEQFF
many	TRBV27	TRBJ1-6	TRBD1	TGTGCCAGCAGTTCGGTTGCCGACAGGGCTTGGGCCCTCCACTTT	CASSSVADRAWALHF
NA	TRBV28	TRBJ2-7	NA	TGTGCCAGCAGTGTCTTAGGGGTATACGAGCAGTACTTC	CASSVLGVYEQYF
few	TRBV19	TRBJ1-5	NA	TGTGCCAGTAGTATGTCAGGGGCTAACAATCAGCCCCAGCATTTT	CASSMSGANNQPQHF
NA	TRBV4-1	TRBJ2-7	NA	TGCGCCAGCAGCCAGCCACCTCTGCCGGGGAACGAGCAGTACTTC	CASSQPPLPGNEQYF
NA	TRBV27	TRBJ2-3	NA	TGTGCCGGCAGTTTTTATAGCGGCACAGATACGCAGTATTTT	CAGSFYSGTDTQYF
many	TRBV7-9	TRBJ2-3	NA	TGTGCCAGTAGGGGGGCTCCCTCGTCCACAGATACGCAGTATTTT	CASRGAPSSTDTQYF
NA	TRBV29-1	TRBJ2-1	NA	TGCAGCGGCCTCCCGAGCGGGTACAATGAGCAGTTCTTC	CSGLPSGYNEQFF
NA	TRBV29-1	TRBJ2-1	NA	TGCAGCGTTGAAGAACCGGAACCTGACAATGAGCAGTTCTTC	CSVEEPEPDNEQFF
many	TRBV24-1	TRBJ2-1	TRBD2	TGTGCCACCAGTGAAGCGGGGGACTACAATGAGCAGTTCTTC	CATSEAGDYNEQFF
NA	TRBV6-2/TRBV6-3	TRBJ2-1	TRBD2	TGTGCCAGCAGTTACTCGACGTTATCTAGCGGGGGGCCCTACAATGAGCAGTTCTTC	CASSYSTLSSGGPYNEQFF
many	TRBV12-5	TRBJ2-4	TRBD1	TGTGCTAGTGGCCCCACGACAGGGGTAGCCAAAAACATTCAGTACTTC	CASGPTTGVAKNIQYF
few	TRBV19	TRBJ2-2	NA	TGTGCCAGTAGTATTTGGGGGGCGAACACCGGGGAGCTGTTTTTT	CASSIWGANTGELFF
many	TRBV2	TRBJ2-5	NA	TGTGCCAGCAGTGATTCGGGGCAGGGTCGGGGGACGGAGACCCAGTACTTC	CASSDSGQGRGTETQYF
few	TRBV20-1	TRBJ2-7	TRBD2	TGCAGTGCTAGAGATTACGCGACTAGCGGGATTTTACGAGCGGGACAGTACTTC	CSARDYATSGILRAGQYF